The clone carrying this TCR beta chain occurred many times. Its cognate antigen is unknown. This sample was included in a study of post-analysis software for immune sequencing data. Study outcomes and limitations: People with multiple sclerosis had a significantly lower normalized Chao1 diversity than controls did. A handful of TRBV segments (TRBV5-6, TRBV5-1 and TRBV20-1 among them) occurred more frequently in patients than in controls. Strong same-batch co-clustering of samples appeared with F measure clustering.

V dropped 1 base and J dropped 0; count of bases not matched to a gene: 3. The CDR3 covers 16 residues. The germline V gene encodes CDR1 SGHDT and CDR2 YYEEEE. Presence of unique molecular identifiers characterized the TCR beta cDNA libraries. MiXCR was run by TCRdb on the PCR reads, yielding one entry per CDR3 protein. This table holds about 210,000 distinct CDR3 sequences, approximately 29% found once. What was sequenced was blood. J is TRBJ1-4 and V is TRBV5-6; TRBD1 agrees at 7 bases. The sequence was obtained from a girl aged 2 to 17 with multiple sclerosis. The CDR3 reads CASSLSQGATNEKLFF. CDR3 nucleotide sequence: TGTGCCAGCAGCTTGTCCCAGGGGGCAACTAATGAAAAACTGTTTTTT.